The rows below give T cell receptor beta chains drawn from one sample of a study of T cells in Graves' hyperthyroidism and ophthalmopathy. Via MiXCR, TCRdb re-called the multiplex PCR reads, giving one row per CDR3 protein. The table shows around 600,000 distinct CDR3 sequences, with 14% occurring only once. Sequencing input: blood. Source of these receptors: a woman aged 18-29 years with Graves' ophthalmopathy. CDR3s include the opening cysteine and the closing phenylalanine or tryptophan.

j_call v_call cdr3_aa
TRBJ1-4 TRBV7-2 CASSPDGMGGKLFF
TRBJ1-6 TRBV25-1 CASKEKDRTNSPLHF
TRBJ2-1 TRBV29-1 CSVVGLGIYEQFF
TRBJ1-1 TRBV20-1 CSACDSYTEAFF
TRBJ2-3 TRBV9 CASSVGGRDSTDTQYF
TRBJ2-1 TRBV12-3/TRBV12-4 CASPHEQFF
TRBJ1-2 TRBV29-1 CSVETQNYGYTF
TRBJ1-1 TRBV16 CASSHSRGWTEAFF
TRBJ2-4 TRBV6-5 CASSYRSVGNIQYF
TRBJ1-5 TRBV4-1 CASSLYDGPRGNRPQHF
TRBJ2-2 TRBV19 CASSIQGTGELFF
TRBJ2-3 TRBV7-9 CASSFLGRSTDTQYF
TRBJ2-1 TRBV6-1 CASRHLADLYNEQFF
TRBJ2-7 TRBV15 CATSRERDSNYEQYF
TRBJ2-3 TRBV20-1 CSARDLGSGTDTQYF